The 29 T cell receptor beta chains below come from one sample, sequenced in a study of shared clonotypes between healthy human individuals. Clones were sequenced by immunoSEQ multiplex PCR, and TCRdb holds only the in-frame ones, with some missing. The data hold about 1.5 million clones, with roughly 96% observed a single time. The sequenced sample consisted of naive CD4+ T cells sorted from blood. Subset denoted: CD45RA+ positively selected. Receptors were obtained from a man aged 25 to 40 in good health.

Turning to this clone: Other nucleotide sequences in the sample specify the same CDR3. The chain has TRBV9 and TRBJ1-3; no firm D call. The V end was cut by 0 bases, the J end by 4 bases, with 2 bases between. Germline V gives CDR1 SGDLS, CDR2 YYNGEE. CDR3 length: 12 residues. The CDR3 nucleotides read TGTGCCAGCAGCGTAGAAGGAAACACCATATATTTT. It is translated as CASSVEGNTIYF.

A note on this clone: Other DNA sequences in this sample translate to the same CDR3. The genes are TRBV7-2 and TRBJ2-1; D gene unclear. The germline gives CDR1 SGHTA, CDR2 FQGNSA. With 5 bases removed from V and 6 bases from J, the gap between germline ends came to 5 bases. The CDR3 consists of 11 residues. The CDR3 DNA is TGTGCCAGCAGCCTAGGCAATGAGCAGTTCTTC. It codes for CASSLGNEQFF. The full variable domain, in which reference TRBV7-2 and TRBJ2-1 provide the parts outside the CDR3, is GAGVSQSPSNKVTEKGKDVELRCDPISGHTALYWYRQSLGQGLEFLIYFQGNSAPDKSGLPSDRFSAERTGGSVSTLTIQRTQQEDSAVYLCASSLGNEQFFGPGTRLTVL.

CDR3 bases: TGTGCCAGCAGCCCAATACGGGACACTCCCTACGAGCAGTACTTC. This codes for CASSPIRDTPYEQYF. The V gene is TRBV21-1, the J gene TRBJ2-7; the table's D call, TRBD1, was not checked against the DNA. TRBV21-1 is tagged as a pseudogene. The CDR3 runs 15 residues.

The gene calls are TRBV6-5 and TRBJ2-5; D not resolved. In germline, CDR1 is MNHEY, CDR2 SVGAGI. V gave up 2 bases and J gave up 4 bases, with 11 bases separating them. CDR3 length: 14 amino acids. This CDR3 reads CASSYSMVGETQYF. The CDR3 region has the DNA TGTGCCAGCAGTTACAGCATGGTTGGAGAGACCCAGTACTTC.

The chain is built from TRBV11-2 and TRBJ2-3; the D is unclear. The CDR3 spans 15 residues. V lost 0 bases, J lost 2 bases, and 9 bases lay in between. Germline V CDR1 and CDR2: SGHAT, FQNNGV. This chain's CDR3 is CASSLEGSYTDTQYF. CDR3 nucleotide sequence: TGTGCCAGCAGCTTAGAAGGCAGCTACACAGATACGCAGTATTTT.

The rearrangement uses TRBV7-3 and TRBJ2-7; either TRBD1 or TRBD2 may fit D (5 bases each). Trimming took off 1 base at V and 6 bases at J, with 10 bases between the two ends. This CDR3 spans 13 amino acids. The germline V gene has CDR1 SGHTA and CDR2 FQGTGA. DNA for the CDR3: TGTGCCAGCAGCTTAAGGCTAGGGACCGAGCAGTACTTC. It codes for CASSLRLGTEQYF. The full variable domain, in which reference TRBV7-3 and TRBJ2-7 provide the parts outside the CDR3, is GAGVSQTPSNKVTEKGKYVELRCDPISGHTALYWYRQSLGQGPEFLIYFQGTGAADDSGLPNDRFFAVRPEGSVSTLKIQRTERGDSAVYLCASSLRLGTEQYFGPGTRLTVT.

The chain uses TRBV5-1 and TRBJ2-3; no clear D gene. Per the germline V gene, CDR1 is SGHRS and CDR2 is YFSETQ. This CDR3 is built from 16 residues. V dropped 2 bases and J dropped 0 bases, with 13 bases sitting between them. This CDR3 reads CASSFEGSSSTDTQYF. The CDR3 DNA reads as TGCGCCAGCAGCTTTGAAGGCAGTTCTAGCACAGATACGCAGTATTTT.

The chain is built from TRBV5-6 and TRBJ2-7, with D unclear. The CDR3 length is 14 residues. The V end was cut by 3 bases, the J end by 2 bases, with 12 bases between. Germline CDR1 SGHDT, CDR2 YYEEEE. CDR3 DNA sequence: TGTGCCAGCAGCTCTGTCAGCAGTACCTACGAGCAGTACTTC. Protein product: CASSSVSSTYEQYF.

This chain connects TRBV14 to TRBJ2-1; D is unclear. CDR3 length: 15 residues. Germline assignment: CDR1 SGHDN and CDR2 FVKESK. V lost 4 bases to trimming and J lost 6 bases, with 16 bases between them. The CDR3 loop reads CASSPPAAIINEQFF. The CDR3 nucleotides read TGTGCCAGCAGCCCCCCGGCAGCAATTATCAATGAGCAGTTCTTC.

Here the CDR3 reads CASSFPASREGILDEQYF. DNA of the CDR3: TGTGCCAGCAGTTTTCCCGCGAGCAGGGAGGGAATTCTGGACGAGCAGTACTTC. The V gene is TRBV28, the J gene TRBJ2-7, with 7 positions matching TRBD2. Looked up from germline, CDR1 is MDHEN and CDR2 is SYDVKM. V was clipped by 3 bases and J by 5 bases; unmatched bases: 19. CDR3 size: 18 residues.

V and J are TRBV27 and TRBJ1-5; the D gene is possibly TRBD1 (5 bases). This CDR3 is 15 amino acids long. The germline V gene has CDR1 MNHEY and CDR2 SMNVEV (reference sequence). V gave up 2 bases and J gave up 0 bases, with 8 bases separating them. As DNA, the CDR3 is TGTGCCAGCAGTTTAGGGGCGTATAGCAATCAGCCCCAGCATTTT. This codes for CASSLGAYSNQPQHF.

This chain joins TRBV6-1 and TRBJ2-2; possible D gene TRBD2, 5 bases. This CDR3 has 15 amino acids. The V end lost 2 bases, the J end lost 14 bases, and 21 bases lay between the germline ends. Germline V CDR1 and CDR2: MNHNS, SASEGT. CDR3 amino acids: CASSERSRTPGKLFF. DNA of the CDR3: TGTGCCAGCAGTGAAAGGTCTAGAACACCGGGGAAACTGTTTTTT.

This clone was detected only once. The V call is TRBV16, the J call TRBJ1-2, with TRBD1 as a possible D gene (5 bases). The CDR3 consists of 15 residues. Trimming took off 3 bases at V and 4 bases at J, with 15 bases between the two ends. CDR1 KGHSY and CDR2 FQNENV come from the germline V gene. This chain's CDR3 is CASSHHTDISYGYTF. The CDR3 nucleotides are TGTGCCAGCAGCCATCATACGGACATCTCCTATGGCTACACCTTC.

This chain connects TRBV5-1 to TRBJ2-7, with TRBD2 matching 10 bases. Germline V CDR1 and CDR2: SGHRS, YFSETQ. Unmatched junction bases numbered 9, after V lost 3 bases and J lost 6 bases. The CDR3 runs to 15 residues. CDR3 protein: CASSSRGTSVREQYF. In DNA form, the CDR3 reads TGCGCCAGCAGCTCCCGAGGGACTAGCGTTCGCGAGCAGTACTTC.

In its sample, this clone was seen a few times. The V gene is TRBV29-1, the J gene TRBJ2-7, with 9 nucleotides matching TRBD1. V gave up 5 bases and J gave up 5 bases; unmatched junction bases: 4. The CDR3 consists of 12 residues. Germline lookup yields CDR1 SQVTM and CDR2 ANQGSEA. CDR3 bases: TGCAGCGTTCGGACAGGGGTCGACGAGCAGTACTTC. It yields the protein CSVRTGVDEQYF.

The rearrangement links TRBV10-3 to TRBJ2-1; TRBD2 might be the D (6 bases). Trimming shortened V by 10 bases and J by 2 bases, and 18 bases separated the two germline ends. CDR1 ENHRY and CDR2 SYGVKD come from the germline V gene. This CDR3 spans 15 amino acids. CDR3 residues: CATRLGRGPYNEQFF. The CDR3 DNA follows: TGTGCCACACGACTGGGGCGGGGTCCCTACAATGAGCAGTTCTTC.

This chain connects TRBV28 to TRBJ2-7; no firm D call. V was trimmed by 2 bases and J by 3 bases, leaving 11 bases between them. CDR1 and CDR2 (germline): MDHEN, SYDVKM. This CDR3 region has 14 residues. The chain's CDR3 is CASSLHTQNYEQYF. The CDR3 DNA follows: TGTGCCAGCAGTTTACATACACAAAACTACGAGCAGTACTTC.

This chain connects TRBV10-3 to TRBJ1-1, with D perhaps matching TRBD1 (5 bases). Germline CDR1 and CDR2: ENHRY and SYGVKD. V was shortened by 8 bases and J by 8 bases, with 9 bases between the two germline ends. This CDR3 has 10 residues. The CDR3 sequence: CAIGHPEAFF. CDR3 nucleotides: TGTGCCATCGGACACCCCGAAGCTTTCTTT.

The CDR3 DNA reads as TGCGCCAGCACCCCGTTTTGGCGGGGACTCCAAGAGACCCAGTACTTC. The encoded protein is CASTPFWRGLQETQYF. The gene calls are TRBV5-1 and TRBJ2-5; D is possibly TRBD2 (6 bases). The germline V gene encodes CDR1 SGHRS and CDR2 YFSETQ. This CDR3 is 16 amino acids long. The V and J ends lost 6 bases and 1 base respectively, with 19 bases between them.

The genes are TRBV18 and TRBJ2-3; D unresolved. Germline V gives CDR1 KGHSH, CDR2 LQKENI. The CDR3 totals 18 residues. Trimming removed 0 bases at V and 2 bases at J, with 18 bases between. CDR3 in amino acids: CASSPPLIFELLTDTQYF. CDR3 bases: TGTGCCAGCTCACCACCCCTTATTTTCGAACTCCTCACAGATACGCAGTATTTT.

This chain joins TRBV6-1 and TRBJ1-2; D is uncertain. V lost 2 bases to trimming and J lost 9 bases, with 10 bases between them. CDR3 size: 12 residues. Germline V CDR1 and CDR2: MNHNS, SASEGT. As DNA, the CDR3 is TGTGCCAGCAGTGAATGGCCGGCAAGCTACACCTTC. Translation: CASSEWPASYTF.

This clone was found once. This chain joins TRBV18 and TRBJ2-7; 7 nucleotides match TRBD1. Trimming removed 2 bases from V and 6 bases from J; junction bases left unmatched: 10. Germline CDR1 and CDR2: KGHSH and LQKENI. This CDR3 is 15 amino acids long. The CDR3 sequence: CASSPSRGQRGEQYF. The DNA of the CDR3 is TGTGCCAGCTCACCATCTAGGGGACAGAGGGGCGAGCAGTACTTC.

This rearrangement joins TRBV28 to TRBJ2-7; 8 bases agree with TRBD2. The J segment lost 4 bases and the V segment lost 2 bases, leaving 7 bases of the junction unmatched. The germline gives CDR1 MDHEN, CDR2 SYDVKM. The CDR3 covers 15 residues. The CDR3 sequence: CASSLRLALTYEQYF. Written as DNA, the CDR3 is TGTGCCAGCAGTTTAAGACTAGCGCTTACTTACGAGCAGTACTTC.

The chain uses TRBV5-4 and TRBJ1-1, with D uncertain. CDR1 SGHNT and CDR2 YYREEE come from the germline V gene (reference sequence). V lost 1 base to trimming and J lost 1 base, with 14 bases between them. This CDR3 spans 16 amino acids. CDR3 protein: CASSLSTPMANTEAFF. The CDR3 DNA sequence: TGTGCCAGCAGCTTGTCGACCCCCATGGCGAACACTGAAGCTTTCTTT.

The rearrangement links TRBV6-5 to TRBJ2-3; D unclear. The CDR3 has 14 amino acids. Trimming took 7 bases from V and 1 from J, leaving 12 bases between them. Germline CDR1 and CDR2: MNHEY and SVGAGI. CDR3: CASKASLGTDTQYF. CDR3 DNA sequence: TGTGCCAGCAAGGCCTCCCTGGGCACAGATACGCAGTATTTT.

V is TRBV9 and J is TRBJ1-1; D unresolved. Trimming took off 0 bases at V and 0 bases at J, with 6 bases between the two ends. The CDR3 has 14 residues. Germline V gives CDR1 SGDLS, CDR2 YYNGEE. The CDR3 reads CASSVGVMNTEAFF. The CDR3 coding sequence is TGTGCCAGCAGCGTAGGGGTGATGAACACTGAAGCTTTCTTT.

The gene calls are TRBV9 and TRBJ2-1; D uncertain. This CDR3 contains 13 residues. Between the trimmed V and J ends, which lost 0 bases and 5 bases, there was a span of 6 bases. Germline CDR1 and CDR2: SGDLS and YYNGEE. The DNA for the CDR3 is TGTGCCAGCAGCGTAGCTGAAGACAATGAGCAGTTCTTC. Translation: CASSVAEDNEQFF.

The gene calls are TRBV4-2 and TRBJ2-3; 13 bases match TRBD2. After removal of 2 bases from V and 4 bases from J, the junction contained 15 bases not matched to a gene. This CDR3 is 20 amino acids long. From germline, CDR1 is LGHNA and CDR2 YNFKEQ. The CDR3 coding sequence is TGTGCCAGCAGCCAAAGCGCGACTAGCGGGAGGTTCGAGGAGGCAGATACGCAGTATTTT. It yields the protein CASSQSATSGRFEEADTQYF.

The chain links TRBV6-1 to TRBJ2-7; D gene ambiguous. Germline CDR1 is MNHNS and CDR2 is SASEGT. With 11 bases removed from V and 0 bases from J, the gap between germline ends came to 20 bases. CDR3 length: 15 amino acids. CDR3 loop: CAARFSIKSSYEQYF. As DNA, the CDR3 is TGTGCCGCGAGGTTTTCCATAAAGTCCTCCTACGAGCAGTACTTC.